Presented here are 16 T cell receptor beta chains from one specimen sequenced in a study of blood T cell repertoires in COVID-19. Profiling relied on immunoSEQ multiplex PCR, and the TCRdb table lists in-frame clones only, not all of them. The sample lists about 190,000 clones, 80% occurring once. Sequenced: peripheral blood. Receptor source: a man aged 55 to 70 with acute or convalescent COVID-19.

Comments on this clone: Other DNA sequences in the sample encode the same CDR3. The chain combines TRBV29-1 with TRBJ1-2; 7 bases are a match to TRBD1. The CDR3 loop spans 11 amino acids. Germline V CDR1 and CDR2: SQVTM, ANQGSEA. Trimming took 3 bases from V and 6 from J; bases not matched to a gene: 1. The CDR3 region has the DNA TGCAGCGTTGACAGGGGGGATGGCTACACCTTC. Its protein product is CSVDRGDGYTF.

CDR3 in DNA: TGCAGCGTTGGGGGCCCCGGATTAGGAACCTACGAGCAGTACTTC. It translates to CSVGGPGLGTYEQYF. The chain joins TRBV29-1 to TRBJ2-7; D may be TRBD1 (5 bases). This CDR3 comprises 15 residues. The V gene's germline CDR1 is SQVTM and CDR2 ANQGSEA. V was cut by 4 bases and J by 2 bases, with 18 bases left in between.

V is TRBV11-2 and J is TRBJ1-2; possible D gene TRBD1, 5 bases. This CDR3 has 16 amino acids. The ends were cut back, 4 bases at V and 5 bases at J, with 20 bases in the middle. The germline V gene has CDR1 SGHAT and CDR2 FQNNGV. Written as DNA, the CDR3 is TGTGCCAGCAGCTGGGGGGTGAGATACGGCCTATATGGCTACACCTTC. It yields the protein CASSWGVRYGLYGYTF.

The sample holds a few counts of this clone. The V and J genes are TRBV3-1 (or the pseudogene TRBV3-2) and TRBJ1-4, with TRBD1 matching 9 bases. The CDR3 spans 15 residues. Germline values: CDR1 LGHDT, CDR2 YNNKEL (reference sequence). Trimming removed 1 base from V and 5 bases from J; junction bases left unmatched: 2. The CDR3 sequence: CASSQAGTGNEKLFF. CDR3 coding DNA: TGTGCCAGCAGCCAAGCCGGGACAGGGAATGAAAAACTGTTTTTT.

The chain joins TRBV6-5 to TRBJ1-1; perhaps TRBD1 as D (5 bases). Germline CDR1 reads MNHEY; CDR2 reads SVGAGI. The V end lost 11 bases, the J end lost 3 bases, and 13 bases lay between the germline ends. There are 12 residues in the CDR3. The CDR3 reads CAGGGEYTEAFF. The CDR3, as DNA: TGTGCCGGCGGGGGGGAGTACACTGAAGCTTTCTTT.

The V and J genes are TRBV24-1 and TRBJ2-1; D is possibly TRBD2 (5 bases). This CDR3 comprises 17 residues. Trimming cost V 3 bases and J 0 bases, with 14 bases left between them. CDR1 KGHDR and CDR2 SFDVKD come from the germline V gene. The chain's CDR3 is CATSDTMGSGSYNEQFF. The CDR3 region has the DNA TGTGCCACCAGTGATACAATGGGAAGCGGCTCCTACAATGAGCAGTTCTTC.

The gene calls are TRBV30 and TRBJ1-6; D perhaps matches TRBD1 (5 bases). CDR3 length: 13 amino acids. CDR1 and CDR2 (germline): GTSNPN, SVGIG (reference sequence). The germline V and J ends were trimmed by 1 base and 5 bases, with 6 bases remaining between them. The CDR3 DNA sequence: TGTGCCTGGAGTGAACAGGATAATTCACCCCTCCACTTT. This codes for CAWSEQDNSPLHF.

The V gene is TRBV5-1, the J gene TRBJ1-3; TRBD1 might be the D (5 bases). The CDR3 covers 14 residues. The germline CDR1 and CDR2 sequences are SGHRS and YFSETQ. Trimming removed 5 bases from V and 0 bases from J, with 9 bases in between. The CDR3 DNA sequence: TGCGCCAGCAGTGACAGTTCCTCTGGAAACACCATATATTTT. It specifies CASSDSSSGNTIYF.

This clone was found a few times. The genes are TRBV4-3 and TRBJ1-2, with TRBD1 matching 9 bases. V shed 4 bases, J shed 2 bases, and the junction held 5 bases outside the gene matches. The CDR3 spans 15 residues. Germline lookup yields CDR1 LGHNA and CDR2 YSLEER. This CDR3 reads CASSLGTGQNYGYTF. DNA for the CDR3: TGCGCCAGCAGCCTAGGGACAGGGCAAAACTATGGCTACACCTTC.

This clone appeared a few times. This rearrangement joins TRBV30 to TRBJ2-6; no definite D call. V lost 2 bases and J 4 bases, leaving 6 bases between the germline ends. Germline lookup yields CDR1 GTSNPN and CDR2 SVGIG (reference sequence). The CDR3 consists of 13 residues. Here the CDR3 reads CAWSPSGANVLTF. The DNA for the CDR3 is TGTGCCTGGAGTCCTTCCGGGGCCAACGTCCTGACTTTC. The full variable domain, in which reference TRBV30 and TRBJ2-6 provide the parts outside the CDR3, is SQTIHQWPATLVQPVGSPLSLECTVEGTSNPNLYWYRQAAGRGLQLLFYSVGIGQISSEVPQNLSASRPQDRQFILSSKKLLLSDSGFYLCAWSPSGANVLTFGAGSRLTVL.

Concerning this clone: This same CDR3 is encoded by further DNA sequences in the sample. This sequence joins TRBV24-1 and TRBJ1-5; no reliable D call. Germline V gives CDR1 KGHDR, CDR2 SFDVKD. The CDR3 consists of 14 residues. The V end lost 1 base, the J end lost 2 bases, and 5 bases lay between the germline ends. The CDR3 region is CATSDFSGNQPQHF. The CDR3 nucleotides are TGTGCCACCAGTGATTTTAGCGGCAATCAGCCCCAGCATTTT.

The chain employs TRBV3-1 (or the pseudogene TRBV3-2) and TRBJ1-2, with D perhaps matching TRBD1 (6 bases). V shed 6 bases and J shed 10 bases, with 18 bases lying between them. Germline V gene lookup returns CDR1 LGHDT and CDR2 YNNKEL (reference sequence). The CDR3 contains 13 residues. Here the CDR3 DNA reads TGTGCCAGCAGTCCCGGGACACGAAAGGACTACACCTTC. Protein: CASSPGTRKDYTF.

The rearrangement joins TRBV6-5 to TRBJ2-7, with 7 bases aligning to TRBD2. The V and J ends lost 6 bases and 2 bases, in that order; junction bases with no gene match: 7. The CDR3 is made up of 14 amino acids. Germline values: CDR1 MNHEY, CDR2 SVGAGI. CDR3 residues: CASSNERGAYEQYF. The DNA for the CDR3 is TGTGCCAGCAGCAACGAGCGGGGAGCCTACGAGCAGTACTTC.

This clone appeared a few times. The chain has TRBV27 and TRBJ2-2; TRBD2 might be the D (6 bases). The germline V gene has CDR1 MNHEY and CDR2 SMNVEV (reference sequence). This CDR3 is 14 amino acids long. V gave up 7 bases and J gave up 4 bases, with 13 bases separating them. The CDR3: CASTGAGPTGELFF. In nucleotides, the CDR3 is TGTGCCAGCACGGGAGCAGGGCCCACCGGGGAGCTGTTTTTT.

V and J are TRBV10-3 and TRBJ1-5; D is unresolved. This CDR3 contains 13 residues. Germline V gives CDR1 ENHRY, CDR2 SYGVKD. Trimming took off 3 bases at V and 6 bases at J, with 9 bases between the two ends. DNA of the CDR3: TGTGCCATCAGTGAAATCGAGGGTCAGCCCCAGCATTTT. As protein: CAISEIEGQPQHF.

The chain combines TRBV4-1 with TRBJ1-6, with D possibly TRBD1 on 6 matching bases. Trimming shortened V by 1 base and J by 6 bases, and 13 bases separated the two germline ends. The V gene's germline CDR1 is MGHRA and CDR2 YSYEKL. This CDR3 has 16 amino acids. The CDR3 loop is CASSQGRGRGNSPLHF. Written as DNA, the CDR3 is TGCGCCAGCAGCCAAGGCCGGGGCAGGGGTAATTCACCCCTCCACTTT.